Listed below are T cell receptor beta chains from one sample, sequenced in a study of T-cell reconstitution after alpha-beta-depleted transplantation in children. A single record per CDR3 protein comes from TCRdb applying MiXCR to the PCR reads. The sample holds about 540,000 distinct CDR3 sequences, about 16% seen once. Material: PBMCs from the stem cell graft donor, obtained from the stem cell graft. The receptors come from a human donor who donated a stem cell graft to a child with acute lymphoblastic leukemia. Each CDR3 is given with its conserved first and last residue. D genes are given only for firm matches. Only some rows state a clone size, as once, few, many or a class for expanded clones.

abundance: .; j_gene: TRBJ2-7; v_gene: TRBV29-1; d_gene: TRBD1; CDR3aa: CSAVQGTFSYEQYF; CDR3nt: TGCAGCGCCGTACAGGGGACCTTCTCCTACGAGCAGTACTTC
abundance: few; j_gene: TRBJ2-1; v_gene: TRBV6-5; d_gene: .; CDR3aa: CASSSPYNNEQFF; CDR3nt: TGTGCCAGCAGTTCCCCTTACAACAATGAGCAGTTCTTC
abundance: .; j_gene: TRBJ1-2; v_gene: TRBV6-5; d_gene: .; CDR3aa: CASSYSTSWQDYGYTF; CDR3nt: TGTGCCAGCAGTTACTCGACGTCCTGGCAGGACTATGGCTACACCTTC
abundance: few; j_gene: TRBJ2-7; v_gene: TRBV2; d_gene: TRBD2; CDR3aa: CASREREPPRGEQYF; CDR3nt: TGTGCCAGCCGGGAGCGGGAGCCCCCGCGGGGCGAGCAGTACTTC
abundance: .; j_gene: TRBJ2-3; v_gene: TRBV5-1; d_gene: TRBD1; CDR3aa: CASSWPTGGVADTQYF; CDR3nt: TGCGCCAGCAGCTGGCCAACAGGGGGCGTAGCTGATACGCAGTATTTT
abundance: few; j_gene: TRBJ2-1; v_gene: TRBV6-5; d_gene: .; CDR3aa: CASSGMGNEQFF; CDR3nt: TGTGCCAGCAGCGGGATGGGTAATGAGCAGTTCTTC
abundance: few; j_gene: TRBJ2-1; v_gene: TRBV12-3/TRBV12-4; d_gene: TRBD2; CDR3aa: CASSLGLAGSEQFF; CDR3nt: TGTGCCAGCAGTTTGGGACTAGCGGGGAGTGAGCAGTTCTTC
abundance: .; j_gene: TRBJ2-7; v_gene: TRBV6-1; d_gene: .; CDR3aa: CASTVGRVSSYEQYF; CDR3nt: TGTGCCAGCACCGTCGGCAGGGTGAGCTCCTACGAGCAGTACTTC
abundance: few; j_gene: TRBJ2-7; v_gene: TRBV5-1; d_gene: TRBD2; CDR3aa: CASSGPSGGTTYEQYF; CDR3nt: TGCGCCAGCAGCGGACCCAGCGGGGGTACAACCTACGAGCAGTACTTC
abundance: .; j_gene: TRBJ2-1; v_gene: TRBV29-1; d_gene: .; CDR3aa: CSVEDSISYNEQFF; CDR3nt: TGCAGCGTTGAGGATTCTATCTCCTACAATGAGCAGTTCTTC
abundance: few; j_gene: TRBJ2-1; v_gene: TRBV11-2; d_gene: .; CDR3aa: CASSSVIRGPSYNEQFF; CDR3nt: TGTGCCAGCAGCTCCGTCATACGGGGGCCCTCCTACAATGAGCAGTTCTTC
abundance: .; j_gene: TRBJ2-7; v_gene: TRBV4-2; d_gene: TRBD2; CDR3aa: CASSQPLAGGYEQYF; CDR3nt: TGTGCCAGCAGCCAACCACTAGCGGGAGGATACGAGCAGTACTTC
abundance: few; j_gene: TRBJ1-1; v_gene: TRBV18; d_gene: .; CDR3aa: CASSFLSGTVEAFF; CDR3nt: TGTGCCAGCTCCTTCCTCTCCGGGACGGTTGAAGCTTTCTTT
abundance: .; j_gene: TRBJ2-1; v_gene: TRBV12-3/TRBV12-4; d_gene: TRBD2; CDR3aa: CASSLEGGIGEQFF; CDR3nt: TGTGCCAGCAGTTTAGAGGGAGGGATAGGTGAGCAGTTCTTC
abundance: .; j_gene: TRBJ1-5; v_gene: TRBV11-1; d_gene: .; CDR3aa: CVRWTDPSNQPQHF; CDR3nt: TGTGTACGATGGACAGACCCTAGCAATCAGCCCCAGCATTTT
abundance: .; j_gene: TRBJ2-7; v_gene: TRBV20-1; d_gene: TRBD1; CDR3aa: CSARDRDRPPIAQYF; CDR3nt: TGCAGTGCTAGAGATCGGGACAGGCCACCCATCGCGCAGTACTTC
abundance: .; j_gene: TRBJ2-1; v_gene: TRBV5-5; d_gene: .; CDR3aa: CASSLPQGYYNEQFF; CDR3nt: TGTGCCAGCAGCTTGCCGCAGGGGTATTACAATGAGCAGTTCTTC
abundance: few; j_gene: TRBJ2-7; v_gene: TRBV5-1; d_gene: TRBD2; CDR3aa: CASSLDMWAGGQYEQYF; CDR3nt: TGCGCCAGCAGCTTGGATATGTGGGCGGGAGGGCAATACGAGCAGTACTTC
abundance: .; j_gene: TRBJ2-7; v_gene: TRBV4-2; d_gene: .; CDR3aa: CASSRREVEYEQYF; CDR3nt: TGTGCCAGCAGCCGTCGCGAGGTAGAATACGAGCAGTACTTC
abundance: few; j_gene: TRBJ2-2; v_gene: TRBV5-1; d_gene: .; CDR3aa: CASSRMTGELFF; CDR3nt: TGCGCCAGCAGCCGCATGACCGGGGAGCTGTTTTTT
abundance: .; j_gene: TRBJ2-6; v_gene: TRBV29-1; d_gene: TRBD1; CDR3aa: CSVGQYSGANVLTF; CDR3nt: TGCAGCGTGGGACAGTACTCTGGGGCCAACGTCCTGACTTTC
abundance: few; j_gene: TRBJ2-5; v_gene: TRBV6-1; d_gene: .; CDR3aa: CASTRWRAETQYF; CDR3nt: TGTGCCAGCACACGGTGGAGGGCGGAGACCCAGTACTTC